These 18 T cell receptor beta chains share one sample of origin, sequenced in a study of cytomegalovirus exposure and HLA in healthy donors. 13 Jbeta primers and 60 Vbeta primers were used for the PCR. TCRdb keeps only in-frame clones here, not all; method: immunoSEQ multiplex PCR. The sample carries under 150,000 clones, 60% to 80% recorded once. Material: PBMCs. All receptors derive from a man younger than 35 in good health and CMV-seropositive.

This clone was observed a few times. CDR3 DNA sequence: TGTGCCAGCAGCCGAAGCGGGGGGGGGTACAATGAGCAGTTCTTC. It specifies CASSRSGGGYNEQFF. The gene calls are TRBV11-2 and TRBJ2-1; 10 bases agree with TRBD2. Trimming cost V 5 bases and J 4 bases; bases outside gene matches: 5. CDR1 is SGHAT and CDR2 is FQNNGV in the germline V gene. The length of the CDR3 is 15 residues.

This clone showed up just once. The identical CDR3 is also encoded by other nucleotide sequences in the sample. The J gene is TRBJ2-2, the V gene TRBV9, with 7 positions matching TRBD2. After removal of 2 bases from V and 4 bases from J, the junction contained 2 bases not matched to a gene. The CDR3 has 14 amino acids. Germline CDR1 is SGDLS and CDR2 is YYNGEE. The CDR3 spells CASSVGGGTGELFF. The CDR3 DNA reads TGTGCCAGCAGCGTGGGGGGGGGCACCGGGGAGCTGTTTTTT. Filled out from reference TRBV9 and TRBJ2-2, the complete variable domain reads DSGVTQTPKHLITATGQRVTLRCSPRSGDLSVYWYQQSLDQGLQFLIQYYNGEERAKGNILERFSAQQFPDLHSELNLSSLELGDSALYFCASSVGGGTGELFFGEGSRLTVL.

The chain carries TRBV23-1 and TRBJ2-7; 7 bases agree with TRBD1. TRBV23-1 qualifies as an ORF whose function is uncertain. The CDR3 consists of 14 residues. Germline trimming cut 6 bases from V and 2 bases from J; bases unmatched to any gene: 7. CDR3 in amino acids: CASSYPGQTYEQYF. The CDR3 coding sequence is TGCGCCAGCAGCTATCCGGGACAGACCTACGAGCAGTACTTC.

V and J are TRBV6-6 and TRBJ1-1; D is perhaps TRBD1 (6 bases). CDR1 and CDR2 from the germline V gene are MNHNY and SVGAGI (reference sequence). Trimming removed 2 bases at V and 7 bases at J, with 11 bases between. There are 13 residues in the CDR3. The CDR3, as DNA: TGTGCCAGCAGTTACATTGGACAGAGTGAAGCTTTCTTT. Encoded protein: CASSYIGQSEAFF.

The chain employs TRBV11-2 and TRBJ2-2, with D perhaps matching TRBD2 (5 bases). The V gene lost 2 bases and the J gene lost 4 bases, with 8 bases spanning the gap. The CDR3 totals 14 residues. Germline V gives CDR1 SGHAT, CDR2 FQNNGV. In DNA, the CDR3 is TGTGCCAGCAGCTTAAATCGGGGCACCGGGGAGCTGTTTTTT. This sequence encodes CASSLNRGTGELFF. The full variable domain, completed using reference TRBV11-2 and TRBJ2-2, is EAGVAQSPRYKIIEKRQSVAFWCNPISGHATLYWYQQILGQGPKLLIQFQNNGVVDDSQLPKDRFSAERLKGVDSTLKIQPAKLEDSAVYLCASSLNRGTGELFFGEGSRLTVL.

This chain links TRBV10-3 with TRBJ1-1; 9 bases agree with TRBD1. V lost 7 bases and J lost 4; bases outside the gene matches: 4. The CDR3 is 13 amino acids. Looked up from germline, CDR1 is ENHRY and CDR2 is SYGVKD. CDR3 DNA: TGTGCCATCAACGGACAGGGGAGCACTGAAGCTTTCTTT. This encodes CAINGQGSTEAFF.

The CDR3 DNA reads TGTGCCAGCAGTTACTCGAGGACATACGAGCAGTACTTC. Protein sequence: CASSYSRTYEQYF. This chain connects TRBV6-5 to TRBJ2-7; D possibly corresponds to TRBD1 (5 bases). The CDR3 length is 13 residues. The ends were cut back, 0 bases at V and 4 bases at J, with 7 bases in the middle. Germline CDR1 reads MNHEY; CDR2 reads SVGAGI.

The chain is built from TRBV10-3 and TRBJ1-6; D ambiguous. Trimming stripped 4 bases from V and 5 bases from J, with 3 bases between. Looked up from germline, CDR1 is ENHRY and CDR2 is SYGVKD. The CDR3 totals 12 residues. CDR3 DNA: TGTGCCATCAGTGCAGATAATTCACCCCTCCACTTT. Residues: CAISADNSPLHF.

The CDR3 loop is CAISEPAGELSGANVLTF. CDR3 coding DNA: TGTGCCATCAGTGAGCCGGCAGGGGAGTTATCTGGGGCCAACGTCCTGACTTTC. The chain uses TRBV10-3 and TRBJ2-6; D perhaps matches TRBD1 (6 bases). Germline V gives CDR1 ENHRY, CDR2 SYGVKD. The CDR3 totals 18 residues. V was trimmed by 2 bases and J by 1 base, leaving 15 bases between them.

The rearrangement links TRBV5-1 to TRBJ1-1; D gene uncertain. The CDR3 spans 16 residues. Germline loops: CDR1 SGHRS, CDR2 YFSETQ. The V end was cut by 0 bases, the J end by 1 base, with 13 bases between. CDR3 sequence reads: CASSLEARGENTEAFF. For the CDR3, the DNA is TGCGCCAGCAGCTTGGAGGCGCGAGGAGAGAACACTGAAGCTTTCTTT. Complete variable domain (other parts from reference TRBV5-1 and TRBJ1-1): KAGVTQTPRYLIKTRGQQVTLSCSPISGHRSVSWYQQTPGQGLQFLFEYFSETQRNKGNFPGRFSGRQFSNSRSEMNVSTLELGDSALYLCASSLEARGENTEAFFGQGTRLTVV.

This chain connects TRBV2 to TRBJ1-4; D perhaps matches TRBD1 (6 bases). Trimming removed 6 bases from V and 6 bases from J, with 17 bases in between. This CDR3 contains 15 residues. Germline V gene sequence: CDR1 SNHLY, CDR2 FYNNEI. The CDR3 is CASRSGQLKDEKLFF. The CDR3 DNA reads TGTGCCAGCAGATCAGGACAGTTGAAGGATGAAAAACTGTTTTTT. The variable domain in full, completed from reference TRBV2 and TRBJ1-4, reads EPEVTQTPSHQVTQMGQEVILRCVPISNHLYFYWYRQILGQKVEFLVSFYNNEISEKSEIFDDQFSVERPDGSNFTLKIRSTKLEDSAMYFCASRSGQLKDEKLFFGSGTQLSVL.

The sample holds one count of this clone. Here the CDR3 DNA reads TGTGCCAGTAGTCGGAGAGGGATCACTGAAGCTTTCTTT. As protein: CASSRRGITEAFF. The chain employs TRBV19 and TRBJ1-1; D call uncertain. The CDR3 spans 13 residues. Deletions cut 5 bases from V and 4 bases from J, with 11 bases between. Germline V gives CDR1 LNHDA, CDR2 SQIVND (reference sequence).

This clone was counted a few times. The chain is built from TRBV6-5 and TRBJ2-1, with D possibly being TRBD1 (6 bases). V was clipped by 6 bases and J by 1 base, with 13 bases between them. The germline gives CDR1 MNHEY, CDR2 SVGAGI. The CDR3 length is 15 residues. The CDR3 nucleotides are TGTGCCAGCAGCCCCGGGACACTTTCCTACAATGAGCAGTTCTTC. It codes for CASSPGTLSYNEQFF.

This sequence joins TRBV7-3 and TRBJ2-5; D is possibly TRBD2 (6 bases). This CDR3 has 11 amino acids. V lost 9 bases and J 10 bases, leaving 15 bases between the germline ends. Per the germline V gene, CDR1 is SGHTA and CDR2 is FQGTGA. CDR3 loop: CASQPWGDQYF. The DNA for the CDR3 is TGTGCCAGTCAGCCGTGGGGGGACCAGTACTTC.

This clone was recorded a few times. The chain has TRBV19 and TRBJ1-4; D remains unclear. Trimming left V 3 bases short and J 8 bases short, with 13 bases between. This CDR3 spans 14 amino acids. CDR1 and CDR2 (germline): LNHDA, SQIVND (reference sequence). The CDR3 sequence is CASSMGSGIEKLFF. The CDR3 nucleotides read TGTGCCAGTAGTATGGGCAGCGGGATAGAAAAACTGTTTTTT. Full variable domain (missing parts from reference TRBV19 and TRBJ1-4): DGGITQSPKYLFRKEGQNVTLSCEQNLNHDAMYWYRQDPGQGLRLIYYSQIVNDFQKGDIAEGYSVSREKKESFPLTVTSAQKNPTAFYLCASSMGSGIEKLFFGSGTQLSVL.

The CDR3 loop reads CASSTGGVYGYTF. The CDR3 DNA reads as TGTGCCAGCAGCACAGGGGGCGTTTATGGCTACACCTTC. This chain connects TRBV5-4 to TRBJ1-2; 9 positions match TRBD1. V lost 4 bases to trimming and J lost 5 bases; unmatched junction nucleotides: 3. The V gene's germline CDR1 is SGHNT and CDR2 YYREEE (reference sequence). The CDR3 runs to 13 residues.

DNA of the CDR3: TGTGCCAGCAGTTCAACGGACAGGGGAGATACGCAGTATTTT. Its protein product is CASSSTDRGDTQYF. This chain uses TRBV6-5 with TRBJ2-3; 9 bases map to TRBD1. Losses at the gene ends were 4 bases for V and 5 bases for J; bases not matched to a gene: 4. Germline V CDR1 and CDR2: MNHEY, SVGAGI. This CDR3 region has 14 residues.

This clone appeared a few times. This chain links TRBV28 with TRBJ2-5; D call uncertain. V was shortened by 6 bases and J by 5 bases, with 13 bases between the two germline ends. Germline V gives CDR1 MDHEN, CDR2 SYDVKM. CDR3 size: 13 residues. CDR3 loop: CASRMRSFETQYF. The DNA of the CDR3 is TGTGCCAGCAGGATGCGGTCGTTCGAGACCCAGTACTTC.